This is a list of T cell receptor beta chains from one sample in a study of cytomegalovirus exposure and HLA in healthy donors. Sequenced by immunoSEQ multiplex PCR; TCRdb stores in-frame clones only, minus some. The table has about 130,000 clones, 75% to 85% seen once. Sequenced input: PBMCs. All receptors derive from a girl between 2 and 10 years old in good health and CMV-seronegative. Both conserved end residues are part of each CDR3. Fields, in order: V gene, J gene, clone size, D gene, CDR3 DNA, CDR3 protein. A D gene is named only where the DNA matches it firmly. Not every row has a clone size; where given, it reads once, few, many or a size class.

>TRBV5-4|TRBJ2-3|.|TRBD2
TGTGCCAGCAGCAGCCTAGCGGGGGGGATGACAGATACGCAGTATTTT
CASSSLAGGMTDTQYF
>TRBV6-5|TRBJ2-5|.|.
TGTGCCAGCAGCCCAGGGGCAGAGAGAGAGACCCAGTACTTC
CASSPGAERETQYF
>TRBV6-5|TRBJ1-4|.|TRBD1
TGTGCCAGCAGTTACTCGAGGGACAGGACGAATGAAAAACTGTTTTTT
CASSYSRDRTNEKLFF
>TRBV10-3|TRBJ2-7|.|.
TGTGCCATCAGTGGGAGAGCGCGCGATCCGGCCTACGAGCAGTACTTC
CAISGRARDPAYEQYF
>TRBV4-3|TRBJ2-7|.|.
TGCGCCAGCAGCCTGGGACTCTCCTACGAGCAGTACTTC
CASSLGLSYEQYF
>TRBV30|TRBJ2-1|.|TRBD2
TGTGCCTGGAGTCTAGGATATAGCGGGAGTCCCAATGAGCAGTTCTTC
CAWSLGYSGSPNEQFF
>TRBV4-1|TRBJ2-5|.|.
TGCGCCAGCAGCCAAGATGGCACTAGCCCGTACTTC
CASSQDGTSPYF
>TRBV6-6|TRBJ1-1|few|.
TGTGCCAGCAGCTCCCGACAGACCTCTATGAACACTGAAGCTTTCTTT
CASSSRQTSMNTEAFF
>TRBV5-6|TRBJ2-3|.|TRBD2
TGTGCCAGCAGCTTGGCGGGGGGGAGCACAGATACGCAGTATTTT
CASSLAGGSTDTQYF
>TRBV4-1|TRBJ1-5|few|.
TGCGCCAGCAGCCAAGAAGGGGGACCCCAGCATTTT
CASSQEGGPQHF